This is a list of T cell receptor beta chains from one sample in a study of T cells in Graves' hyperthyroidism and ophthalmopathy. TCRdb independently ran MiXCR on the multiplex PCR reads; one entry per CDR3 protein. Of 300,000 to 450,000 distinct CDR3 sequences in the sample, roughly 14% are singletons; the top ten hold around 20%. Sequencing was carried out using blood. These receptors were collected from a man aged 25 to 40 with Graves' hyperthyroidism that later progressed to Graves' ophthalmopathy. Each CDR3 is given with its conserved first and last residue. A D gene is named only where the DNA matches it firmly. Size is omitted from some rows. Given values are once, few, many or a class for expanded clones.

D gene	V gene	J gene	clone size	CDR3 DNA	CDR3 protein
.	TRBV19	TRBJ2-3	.	TGTGCCAGTAGTCCAAGGGGTGCTTTGAGCACAGATACGCAGTATTTT	CASSPRGALSTDTQYF
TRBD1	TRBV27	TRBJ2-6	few	TGTGCCAGCAGTTTACAGGGGGCAGCTGGGGCCAACGTCCTGACTTTC	CASSLQGAAGANVLTF
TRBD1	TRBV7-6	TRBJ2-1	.	TGTGCCAGCAGTGACCTTCCCGGGACAGGGGACTACAATGAGCAGTTCTTC	CASSDLPGTGDYNEQFF
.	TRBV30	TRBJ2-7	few	TGTGCCTGGAATCCCGATATAGGCTACGAGCAGTACTTC	CAWNPDIGYEQYF
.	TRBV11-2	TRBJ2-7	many	TGTGCCAGCAGCTTAGGTTATTCGCACTACGAGCAGTACTTC	CASSLGYSHYEQYF
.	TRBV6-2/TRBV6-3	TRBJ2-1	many	TGTGCCAGCATTCAGGGGAGTGGGTACAATGAGCAGTTCTTC	CASIQGSGYNEQFF
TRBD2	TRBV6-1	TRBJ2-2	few	TGTGCCAGCAGTCTGACTAGCGGGGGGGTTTACACCGGGGAGCTGTTTTTT	CASSLTSGGVYTGELFF
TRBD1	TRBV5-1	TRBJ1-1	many	TGTGCCAGCAGTTTATACAGGGGGAACACTGAAGCTTTCTTT	CASSLYRGNTEAFF
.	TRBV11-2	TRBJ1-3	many	TGTGCCAGCAGCCCCTGGGGGGGAAACACCATATATTTT	CASSPWGGNTIYF
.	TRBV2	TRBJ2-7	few	TGTGCCAGCAGTGATCCTCTCCAGAGCTACGAGCAGTACTTC	CASSDPLQSYEQYF